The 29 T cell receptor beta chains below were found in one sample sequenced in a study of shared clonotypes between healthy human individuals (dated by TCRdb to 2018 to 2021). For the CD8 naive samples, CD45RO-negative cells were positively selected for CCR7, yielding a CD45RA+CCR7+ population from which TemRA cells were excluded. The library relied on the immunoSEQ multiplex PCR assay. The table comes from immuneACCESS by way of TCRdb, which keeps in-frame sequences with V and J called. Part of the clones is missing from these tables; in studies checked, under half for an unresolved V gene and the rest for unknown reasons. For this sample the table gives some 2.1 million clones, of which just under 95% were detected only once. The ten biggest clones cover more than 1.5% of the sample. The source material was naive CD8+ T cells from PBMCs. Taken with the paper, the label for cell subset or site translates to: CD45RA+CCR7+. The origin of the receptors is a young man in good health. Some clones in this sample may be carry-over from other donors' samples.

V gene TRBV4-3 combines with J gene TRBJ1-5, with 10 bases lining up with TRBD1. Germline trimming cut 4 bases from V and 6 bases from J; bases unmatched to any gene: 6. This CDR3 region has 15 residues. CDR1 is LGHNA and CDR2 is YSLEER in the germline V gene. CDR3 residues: CASSPDRGLFQPQHF. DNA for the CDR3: TGCGCCAGCAGCCCCGACAGGGGGCTGTTTCAGCCCCAGCATTTT.

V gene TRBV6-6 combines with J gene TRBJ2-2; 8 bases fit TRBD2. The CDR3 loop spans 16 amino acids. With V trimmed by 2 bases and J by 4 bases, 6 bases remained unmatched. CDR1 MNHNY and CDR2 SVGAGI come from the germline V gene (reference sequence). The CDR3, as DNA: TGTGCCAGCAGTTACCTAAGCGGGGGAAGCACCGGGGAGCTGTTTTTT. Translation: CASSYLSGGSTGELFF.

The CDR3 region is CASSQRGGQPQHF. CDR3 DNA sequence: TGCGCCAGCAGCCAGAGAGGCGGTCAGCCCCAGCATTTT. The V gene is TRBV4-1, the J gene TRBJ1-5; D uncertain. The germline V gene encodes CDR1 MGHRA and CDR2 YSYEKL. V dropped 3 bases and J dropped 6 bases, with 9 bases sitting between them. This CDR3 comprises 13 residues.

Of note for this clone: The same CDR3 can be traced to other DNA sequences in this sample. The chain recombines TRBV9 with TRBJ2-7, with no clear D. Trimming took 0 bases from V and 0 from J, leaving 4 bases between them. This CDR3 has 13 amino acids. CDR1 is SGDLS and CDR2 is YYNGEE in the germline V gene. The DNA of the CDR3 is TGTGCCAGCAGCGTAGGGTCCTCCTACGAGCAGTACTTC. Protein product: CASSVGSSYEQYF.

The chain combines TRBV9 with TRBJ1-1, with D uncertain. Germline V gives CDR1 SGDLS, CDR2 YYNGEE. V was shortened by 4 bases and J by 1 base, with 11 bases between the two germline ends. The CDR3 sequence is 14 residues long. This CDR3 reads CASSPSVQNTEAFF. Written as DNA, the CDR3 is TGTGCCAGCAGCCCCAGCGTGCAGAACACTGAAGCTTTCTTT. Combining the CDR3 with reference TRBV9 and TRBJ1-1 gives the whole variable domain DSGVTQTPKHLITATGQRVTLRCSPRSGDLSVYWYQQSLDQGLQFLIQYYNGEERAKGNILERFSAQQFPDLHSELNLSSLELGDSALYFCASSPSVQNTEAFFGQGTRLTVV.

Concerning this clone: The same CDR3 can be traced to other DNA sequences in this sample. The chain's CDR3 is CASSFVGTDTQYF. Written as DNA, the CDR3 is TGTGCCAGCAGTTTCGTGGGGACAGATACGCAGTATTTT. The genes are TRBV28 and TRBJ2-3; D gene unclear. Germline V lookup: CDR1 MDHEN, CDR2 SYDVKM. V lost 3 bases, J lost 3 bases, and 7 bases lay in between. This CDR3 comprises 13 residues.

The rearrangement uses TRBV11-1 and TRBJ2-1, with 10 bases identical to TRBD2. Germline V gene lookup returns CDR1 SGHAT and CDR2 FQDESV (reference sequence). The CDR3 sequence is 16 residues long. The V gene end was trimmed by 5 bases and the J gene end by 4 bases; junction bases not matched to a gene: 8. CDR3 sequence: CASSHSGLADYNEQFF. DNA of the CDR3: TGTGCCAGCAGCCACTCAGGACTAGCGGATTACAATGAGCAGTTCTTC. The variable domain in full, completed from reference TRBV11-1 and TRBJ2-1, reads EAEVAQSPRYKITEKSQAVAFWCDPISGHATLYWYRQILGQGPELLVQFQDESVVDDSQLPKDRFSAERLKGVDSTLKIQPAELGDSAMYLCASSHSGLADYNEQFFGPGTRLTVL.

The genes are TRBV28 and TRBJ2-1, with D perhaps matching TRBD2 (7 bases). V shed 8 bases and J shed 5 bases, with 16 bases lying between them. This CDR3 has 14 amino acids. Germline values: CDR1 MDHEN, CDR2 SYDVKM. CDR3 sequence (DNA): TGTGCCAGCCAACTCAGGGGAGGGAACAATGAGCAGTTCTTC. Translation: CASQLRGGNNEQFF. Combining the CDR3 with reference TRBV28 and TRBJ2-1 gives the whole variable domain DVKVTQSSRYLVKRTGEKVFLECVQDMDHENMFWYRQDPGLGLRLIYFSYDVKMKEKGDIPEGYSVSREKKERFSLILESASTNQTSMYLCASQLRGGNNEQFFGPGTRLTVL.

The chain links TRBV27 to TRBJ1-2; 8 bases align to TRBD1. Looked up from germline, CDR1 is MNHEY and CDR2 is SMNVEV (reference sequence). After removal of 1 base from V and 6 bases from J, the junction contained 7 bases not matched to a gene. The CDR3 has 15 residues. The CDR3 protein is CASSLYPGTGDGYTF. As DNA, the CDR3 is TGTGCCAGCAGTTTATACCCGGGGACAGGAGATGGCTACACCTTC.

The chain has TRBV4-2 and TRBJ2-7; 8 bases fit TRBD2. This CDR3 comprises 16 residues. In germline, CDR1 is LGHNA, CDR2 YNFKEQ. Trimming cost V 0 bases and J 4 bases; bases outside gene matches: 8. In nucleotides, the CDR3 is TGTGCCAGCAGCCAAGATAAACCTAGCGGGTCGTACGAGCAGTACTTC. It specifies CASSQDKPSGSYEQYF.

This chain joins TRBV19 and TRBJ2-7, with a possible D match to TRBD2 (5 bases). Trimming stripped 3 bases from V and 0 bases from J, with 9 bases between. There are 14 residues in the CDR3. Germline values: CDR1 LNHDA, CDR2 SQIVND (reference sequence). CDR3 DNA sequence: TGTGCCAGTAGTATTCTACGGGACTCCTACGAGCAGTACTTC. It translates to CASSILRDSYEQYF.

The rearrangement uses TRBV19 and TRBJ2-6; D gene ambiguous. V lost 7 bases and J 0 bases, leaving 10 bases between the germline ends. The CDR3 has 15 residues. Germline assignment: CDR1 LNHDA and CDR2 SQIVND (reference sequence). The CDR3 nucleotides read TGTGCCAGTACCTCCGACATCTCTGGGGCCAACGTCCTGACTTTC. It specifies CASTSDISGANVLTF.

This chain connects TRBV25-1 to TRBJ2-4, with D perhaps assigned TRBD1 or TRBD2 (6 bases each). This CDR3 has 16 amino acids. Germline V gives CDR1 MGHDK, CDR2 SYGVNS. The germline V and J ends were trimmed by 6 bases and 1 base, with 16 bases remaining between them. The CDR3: CASSPRGGRAKNIQYF. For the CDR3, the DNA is TGTGCCAGCAGCCCCAGGGGAGGCCGGGCCAAAAACATTCAGTACTTC.

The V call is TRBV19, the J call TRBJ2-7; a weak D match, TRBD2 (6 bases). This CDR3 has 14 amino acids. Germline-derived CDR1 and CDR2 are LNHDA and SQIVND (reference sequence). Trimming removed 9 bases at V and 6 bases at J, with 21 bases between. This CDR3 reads CASDPGSAAGEQYF. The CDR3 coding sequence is TGTGCCAGCGATCCGGGTAGCGCAGCGGGCGAGCAGTACTTC.

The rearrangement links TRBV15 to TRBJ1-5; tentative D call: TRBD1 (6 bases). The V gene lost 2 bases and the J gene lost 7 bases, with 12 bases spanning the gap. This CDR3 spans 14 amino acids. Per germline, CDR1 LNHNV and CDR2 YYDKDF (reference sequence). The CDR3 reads CATSRTGSGQPQHF. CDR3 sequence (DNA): TGTGCCACCAGCAGAACAGGGTCCGGACAGCCCCAGCATTTT.

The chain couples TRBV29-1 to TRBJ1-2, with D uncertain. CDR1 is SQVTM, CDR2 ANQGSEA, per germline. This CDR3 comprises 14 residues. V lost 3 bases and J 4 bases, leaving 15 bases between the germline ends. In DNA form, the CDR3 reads TGCAGCGTTGATGGAGGCGCGATCCCCTATGGCTACACCTTC. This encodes CSVDGGAIPYGYTF.

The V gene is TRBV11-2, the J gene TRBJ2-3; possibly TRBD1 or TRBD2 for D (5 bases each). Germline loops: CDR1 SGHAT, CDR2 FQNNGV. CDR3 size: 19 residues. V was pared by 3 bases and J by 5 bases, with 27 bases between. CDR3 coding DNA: TGTGCCAGCAGCTTTCCGGGACGGCGGTGGGTTAGGGATAGAGATACGCAGTATTTT. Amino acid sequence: CASSFPGRRWVRDRDTQYF.

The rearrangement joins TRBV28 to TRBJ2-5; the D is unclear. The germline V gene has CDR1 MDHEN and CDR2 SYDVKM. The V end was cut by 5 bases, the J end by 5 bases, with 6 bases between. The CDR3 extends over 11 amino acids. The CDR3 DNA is TGTGCCAGCAGTGAAGGGGAGACCCAGTACTTC. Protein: CASSEGETQYF.

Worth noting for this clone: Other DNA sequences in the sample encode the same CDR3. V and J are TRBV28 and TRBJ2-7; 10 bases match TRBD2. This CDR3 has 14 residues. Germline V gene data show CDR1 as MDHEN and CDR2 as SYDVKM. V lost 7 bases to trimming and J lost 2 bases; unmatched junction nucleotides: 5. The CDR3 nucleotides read TGTGCCAGCACCTGGACTAGCGGCACCTACGAGCAGTACTTC. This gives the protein CASTWTSGTYEQYF.

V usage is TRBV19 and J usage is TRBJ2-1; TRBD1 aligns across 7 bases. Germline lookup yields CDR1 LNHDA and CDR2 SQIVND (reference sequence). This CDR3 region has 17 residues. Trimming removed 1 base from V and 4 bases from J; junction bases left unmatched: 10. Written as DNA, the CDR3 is TGTGCCAGTAGTATAGTTGGTAGAGGGGGCCTATACAATGAGCAGTTCTTC. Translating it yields CASSIVGRGGLYNEQFF.

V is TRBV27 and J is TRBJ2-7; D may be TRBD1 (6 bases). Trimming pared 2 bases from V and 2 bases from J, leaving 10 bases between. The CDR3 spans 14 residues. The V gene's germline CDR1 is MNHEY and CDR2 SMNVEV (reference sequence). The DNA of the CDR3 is TGTGCCAGCAGTTTAGGGGGCTGGGCCTACGAGCAGTACTTC. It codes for CASSLGGWAYEQYF.

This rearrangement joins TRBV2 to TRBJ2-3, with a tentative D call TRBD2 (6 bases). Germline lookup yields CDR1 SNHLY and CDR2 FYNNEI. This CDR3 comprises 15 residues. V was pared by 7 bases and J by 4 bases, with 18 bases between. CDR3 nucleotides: TGTGCCAGCACCGAGGCGGGGTTGGGGGCAGATACGCAGTATTTT. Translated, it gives CASTEAGLGADTQYF.

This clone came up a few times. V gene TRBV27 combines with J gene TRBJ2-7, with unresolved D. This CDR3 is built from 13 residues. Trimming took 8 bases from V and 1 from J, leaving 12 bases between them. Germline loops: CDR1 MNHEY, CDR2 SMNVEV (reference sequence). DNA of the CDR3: TGTGCCAGCGCAACCTTGGGATCCTACGAGCAGTACTTC. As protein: CASATLGSYEQYF.

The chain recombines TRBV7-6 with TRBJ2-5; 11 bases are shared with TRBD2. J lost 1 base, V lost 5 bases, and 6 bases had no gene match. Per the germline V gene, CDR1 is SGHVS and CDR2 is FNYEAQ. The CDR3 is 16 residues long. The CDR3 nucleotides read TGTGCCAGCAGCGCCCGACTAGCGGGGATCCAAGAGACCCAGTACTTC. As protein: CASSARLAGIQETQYF.

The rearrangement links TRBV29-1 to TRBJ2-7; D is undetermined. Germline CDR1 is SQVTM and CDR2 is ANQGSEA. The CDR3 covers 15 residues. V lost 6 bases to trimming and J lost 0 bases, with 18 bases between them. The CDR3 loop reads CSVWIPGLNSYEQYF. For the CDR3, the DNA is TGCAGCGTCTGGATCCCAGGCTTAAACTCCTACGAGCAGTACTTC.

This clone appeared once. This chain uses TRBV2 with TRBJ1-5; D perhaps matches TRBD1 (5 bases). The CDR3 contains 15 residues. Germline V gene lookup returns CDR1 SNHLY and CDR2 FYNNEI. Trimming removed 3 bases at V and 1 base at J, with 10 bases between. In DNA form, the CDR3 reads TGTGCCAGCAGTGACTCGACAGTAAGCAATCAGCCCCAGCATTTT. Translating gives CASSDSTVSNQPQHF.

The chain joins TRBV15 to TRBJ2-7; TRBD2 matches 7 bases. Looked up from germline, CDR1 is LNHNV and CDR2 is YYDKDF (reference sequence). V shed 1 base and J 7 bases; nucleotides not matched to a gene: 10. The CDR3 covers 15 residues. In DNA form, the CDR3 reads TGTGCCACCAGCAGAGTTACAGCGGGAACCTTAGAGCAGTACTTC. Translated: CATSRVTAGTLEQYF.

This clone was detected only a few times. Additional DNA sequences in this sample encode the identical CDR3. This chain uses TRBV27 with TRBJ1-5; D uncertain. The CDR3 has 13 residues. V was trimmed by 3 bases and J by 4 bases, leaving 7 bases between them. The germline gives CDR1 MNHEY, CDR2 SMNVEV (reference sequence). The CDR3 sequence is CASSLWVNQPQHF. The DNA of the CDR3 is TGTGCCAGCAGTTTGTGGGTGAATCAGCCCCAGCATTTT.

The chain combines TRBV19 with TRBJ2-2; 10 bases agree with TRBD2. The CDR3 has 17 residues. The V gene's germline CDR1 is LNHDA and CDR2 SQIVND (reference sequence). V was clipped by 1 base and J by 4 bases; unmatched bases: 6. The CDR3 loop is CASSIVLAGVGTGELFF. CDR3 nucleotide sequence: TGTGCCAGTAGTATAGTCCTAGCGGGAGTGGGCACCGGGGAGCTGTTTTTT. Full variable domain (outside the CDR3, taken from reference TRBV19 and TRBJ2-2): DGGITQSPKYLFRKEGQNVTLSCEQNLNHDAMYWYRQDPGQGLRLIYYSQIVNDFQKGDIAEGYSVSREKKESFPLTVTSAQKNPTAFYLCASSIVLAGVGTGELFFGEGSRLTVL.